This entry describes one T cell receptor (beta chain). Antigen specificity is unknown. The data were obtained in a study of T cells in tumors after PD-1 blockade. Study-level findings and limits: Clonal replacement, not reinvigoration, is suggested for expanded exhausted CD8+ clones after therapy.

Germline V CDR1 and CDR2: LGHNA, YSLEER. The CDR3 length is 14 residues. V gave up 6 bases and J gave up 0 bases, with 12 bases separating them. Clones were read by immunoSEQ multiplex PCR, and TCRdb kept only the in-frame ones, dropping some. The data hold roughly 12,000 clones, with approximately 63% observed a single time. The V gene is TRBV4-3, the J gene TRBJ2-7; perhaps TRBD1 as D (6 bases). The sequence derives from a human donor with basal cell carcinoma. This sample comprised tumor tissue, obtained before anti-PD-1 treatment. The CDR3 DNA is TGCGCCAGCAGACCGACAGGAAACTCCTACGAGCAGTACTTC. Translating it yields CASRPTGNSYEQYF.